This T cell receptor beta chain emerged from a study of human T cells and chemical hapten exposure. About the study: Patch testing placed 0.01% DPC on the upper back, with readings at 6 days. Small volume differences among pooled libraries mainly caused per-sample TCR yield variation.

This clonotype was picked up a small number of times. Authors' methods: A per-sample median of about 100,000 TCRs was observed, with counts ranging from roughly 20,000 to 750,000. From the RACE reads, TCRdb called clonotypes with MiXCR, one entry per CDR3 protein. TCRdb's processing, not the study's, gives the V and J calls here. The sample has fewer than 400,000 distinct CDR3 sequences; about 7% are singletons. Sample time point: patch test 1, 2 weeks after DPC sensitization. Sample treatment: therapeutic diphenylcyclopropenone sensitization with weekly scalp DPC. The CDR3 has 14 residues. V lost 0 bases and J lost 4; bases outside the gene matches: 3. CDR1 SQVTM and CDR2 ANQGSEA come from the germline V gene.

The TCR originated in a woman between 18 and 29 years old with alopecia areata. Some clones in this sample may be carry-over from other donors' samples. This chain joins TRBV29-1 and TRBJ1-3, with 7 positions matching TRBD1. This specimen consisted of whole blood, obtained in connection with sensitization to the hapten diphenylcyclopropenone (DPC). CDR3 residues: CSVEEQGIGNTIYF. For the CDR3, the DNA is TGCAGCGTTGAAGAACAGGGGATAGGAAACACCATATATTTT.